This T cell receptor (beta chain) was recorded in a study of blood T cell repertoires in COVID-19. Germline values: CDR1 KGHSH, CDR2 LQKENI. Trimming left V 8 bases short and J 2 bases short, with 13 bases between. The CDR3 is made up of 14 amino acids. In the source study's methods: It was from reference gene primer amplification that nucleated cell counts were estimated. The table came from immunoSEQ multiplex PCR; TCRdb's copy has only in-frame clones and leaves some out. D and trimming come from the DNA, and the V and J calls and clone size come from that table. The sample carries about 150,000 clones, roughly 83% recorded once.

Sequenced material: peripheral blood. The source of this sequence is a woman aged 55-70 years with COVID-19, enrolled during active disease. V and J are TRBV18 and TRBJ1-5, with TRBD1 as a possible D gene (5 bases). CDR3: CASGAASGNQPQHF. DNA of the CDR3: TGTGCCAGCGGGGCAGCGTCAGGCAATCAGCCCCAGCATTTT.